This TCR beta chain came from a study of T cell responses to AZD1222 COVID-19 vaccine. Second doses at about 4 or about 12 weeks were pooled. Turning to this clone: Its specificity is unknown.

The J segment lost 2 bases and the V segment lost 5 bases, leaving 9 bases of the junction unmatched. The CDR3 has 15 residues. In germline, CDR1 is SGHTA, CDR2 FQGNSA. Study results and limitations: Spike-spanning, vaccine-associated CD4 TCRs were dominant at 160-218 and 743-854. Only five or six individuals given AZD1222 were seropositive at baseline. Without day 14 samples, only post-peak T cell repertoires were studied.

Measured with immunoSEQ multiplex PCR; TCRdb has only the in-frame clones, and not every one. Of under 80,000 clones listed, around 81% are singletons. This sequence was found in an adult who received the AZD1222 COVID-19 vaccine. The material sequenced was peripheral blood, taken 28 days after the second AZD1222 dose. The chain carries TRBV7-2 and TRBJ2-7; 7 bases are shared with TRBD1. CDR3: CASSPRTGLAYEQYF. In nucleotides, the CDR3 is TGTGCCAGCAGCCCAAGGACAGGTCTGGCCTACGAGCAGTACTTC.